The rows below give T cell receptor beta chains drawn from one sample of a study of response to subunit inactivated influenza vaccine. TCRdb passed the RT-PCR reads through MiXCR, listing each CDR3 protein once. Of 150,000 to 200,000 distinct CDR3 sequences listed, around 11% were seen once; the top ten hold under 40%. The sample in question was CD8+ T cells sorted from PBMCs, obtained around 2 years after vaccination. The receptors come from a man between 50 and 69 years old who received an inactivated influenza vaccine. CDR3s include the opening cysteine and the closing phenylalanine or tryptophan. Fields, in order: J gene, V gene, D gene, clone size, CDR3 DNA, CDR3 protein. The D gene is left open where the match is weak. Some rows mark clone size as missing; the rest say once, few, many or name a class of expanded clone.

J: TRBJ2-1; V: TRBV14; D: -; size: -; DNA: TGTGCCAGCAGCCAAGTGCCCACGGAGCAGTTCTTC; CDR3: CASSQVPTEQFF
J: TRBJ2-1; V: TRBV6-2/TRBV6-3; D: TRBD1; size: few; DNA: TGTGCCAGCAGTTACTCCGGGACAGGGAACAATGAGCAGTTCTTC; CDR3: CASSYSGTGNNEQFF
J: TRBJ2-1; V: TRBV6-2/TRBV6-3; D: -; size: few; DNA: TGTGCCAGCAGTTACTCGGCAGGACCCTACAATGAGCAGTTCTTC; CDR3: CASSYSAGPYNEQFF
J: TRBJ2-5; V: TRBV29-1; D: -; size: many; DNA: TGCAGCGTTGAAGAGCGCCTCCAAGAGACCCAGTACTTC; CDR3: CSVEERLQETQYF
J: TRBJ2-7; V: TRBV4-2; D: TRBD2; size: -; DNA: TGTGCCAGCAGCCAAGAAGCGGGAGGGCTGTACGAGCAGTACTTC; CDR3: CASSQEAGGLYEQYF
J: TRBJ1-5; V: TRBV12-3/TRBV12-4; D: -; size: -; DNA: TGTGCCAGCAGTGCAACCCCGGGGGGGCCGAATCAGCCCCAGCATTTT; CDR3: CASSATPGGPNQPQHF
J: TRBJ2-1; V: TRBV29-1; D: TRBD2; size: once; DNA: TGCAGCGTGACTAGCGGGAGTTTAAATGAGCAGTTCTTC; CDR3: CSVTSGSLNEQFF
J: TRBJ2-7; V: TRBV12-3/TRBV12-4; D: TRBD2; size: few; DNA: TGTGCCAGCAGTTTGGTTGTAGCGGGGGGCTACGAGCAGTACTTC; CDR3: CASSLVVAGGYEQYF
J: TRBJ2-1; V: TRBV11-2; D: -; size: few; DNA: TGTGCCAGCAGCTTAGGGGGCTGGCCCACCAATGAGCAGTTCTTC; CDR3: CASSLGGWPTNEQFF
J: TRBJ2-3; V: TRBV9; D: -; size: few; DNA: TGTGCCAGCAGCGAGGGTTTTCCAGATACGCAGTATTTT; CDR3: CASSEGFPDTQYF
J: TRBJ2-5; V: TRBV5-1; D: -; size: many; DNA: TGCGCCAGCAGCTTGCTGGCAGAGACCCAGTACTTC; CDR3: CASSLLAETQYF
J: TRBJ1-4; V: TRBV5-1; D: -; size: few; DNA: TGCGCCAGCAGCTTGAAAGACCCACTTAATGAAAAACTGTTTTTT; CDR3: CASSLKDPLNEKLFF
J: TRBJ1-5; V: TRBV6-1; D: TRBD1; size: few; DNA: TGTGCCAGCAGTGCGACAGGGATTAGCAATCAGCCCCAGCATTTT; CDR3: CASSATGISNQPQHF
J: TRBJ2-7; V: TRBV2; D: TRBD2; size: -; DNA: TGTGCCAGCAGTGAAGGTGCAGGACTAGCGGCCTACGAGCAGTACTTC; CDR3: CASSEGAGLAAYEQYF
J: TRBJ2-1; V: TRBV2; D: TRBD2; size: few; DNA: TGTGCCAGCAGTGAACCAGACGGGACTAGCGGGAGAAATATCAATGAGCAGTTCTTC; CDR3: CASSEPDGTSGRNINEQFF
J: TRBJ2-7; V: TRBV7-9; D: TRBD1; size: many; DNA: TGTGCCAGCAGGTCCACCGGGACAGACTCCTACGAGCAGTACTTC; CDR3: CASRSTGTDSYEQYF
J: TRBJ2-7; V: TRBV3-1; D: -; size: few; DNA: TGTGCCAGCAGCCAACCCTCCAACTCCTACGAGCAGTACTTC; CDR3: CASSQPSNSYEQYF
J: TRBJ2-3; V: TRBV2; D: -; size: few; DNA: TGTGCCAGCAGGGACTTCGATACGCAGTATTTT; CDR3: CASRDFDTQYF
J: TRBJ2-3; V: TRBV9; D: -; size: few; DNA: TGTGCCAGCAGCGTAGCAGACATGACAGATACGCAGTATTTT; CDR3: CASSVADMTDTQYF
J: TRBJ2-1; V: TRBV27; D: TRBD2; size: few; DNA: TGTGCCAGCAGGGTCCCGGGACTAGCGCCCTACAATGAGCAGTTCTTC; CDR3: CASRVPGLAPYNEQFF
J: TRBJ2-1; V: TRBV9; D: -; size: -; DNA: TGTGCCAGCAGCACCGGGAATGAGCAGTTCTTC; CDR3: CASSTGNEQFF
J: TRBJ2-1; V: TRBV5-1; D: TRBD1; size: many; DNA: TGCGCCAGCAGCAGGGGACAGGGGGATGAGCAGTTCTTC; CDR3: CASSRGQGDEQFF
J: TRBJ2-7; V: TRBV7-9; D: TRBD1; size: few; DNA: TGTGCCAGCAGCCCCGGGACAGGGGATTACGAGCAGTACTTC; CDR3: CASSPGTGDYEQYF
J: TRBJ2-1; V: TRBV20-1; D: TRBD1; size: many; DNA: TGCAGTGCAGACAGGGGGGGCAATGAGCAGTTCTTC; CDR3: CSADRGGNEQFF
J: TRBJ1-2; V: TRBV7-2; D: -; size: -; DNA: TGTGCCAGCAGCTTAGGCGTACTGGGGGGCGCTGGCTACACCTTC; CDR3: CASSLGVLGGAGYTF
J: TRBJ1-5; V: TRBV4-2; D: -; size: few; DNA: TGTGCCAGCAGCCAGGTGGCGGGGGGTCAGCCCCAGCATTTT; CDR3: CASSQVAGGQPQHF
J: TRBJ2-1; V: TRBV12-3/TRBV12-4; D: -; size: many; DNA: TGTGCCAGCAGTCCATACAGGGAAGGTGGCAATGAGCAGTTCTTC; CDR3: CASSPYREGGNEQFF